A single T cell receptor beta chain is shown here with its context. Its antigen is unknown. This CDR3 comprises 16 residues. V lost 0 bases, J lost 0 bases, and 9 bases lay in between. The V gene's germline CDR1 is SGHRS and CDR2 YFSETQ. The record originates from a study of OX40 agonist ivuxolimab in advanced cancers. Notes on the study in general: Among T cells, CD8+ cells averaged more expanded clones than CD4+ cells.

This table comes from immunoSEQ multiplex PCR, and its TCRdb copy is limited to in-frame clones, with some not included. The repertoire includes roughly 11,000 clones, approximately 86% of them detected once, and 25% to 30% sits in the top ten. This receptor was taken from an adult with an advanced solid tumor such as melanoma, head and neck, liver or kidney cancer. This specimen was CD4+ or CD8+ T cells sorted from blood, taken in a trial of the OX40 agonist ivuxolimab. The chain joins TRBV5-1 to TRBJ2-2; a weak D match, TRBD2 (6 bases). CDR3 in amino acids: CASSLESGANTGELFF. The DNA of the CDR3 is TGCGCCAGCAGCTTGGAGTCGGGGGCGAACACCGGGGAGCTGTTTTTT.